The 32 T cell receptor beta chains below all came from one sample that was sequenced in a study of cytomegalovirus exposure and HLA in healthy donors. This PCR relied on a set of 60 Vbeta primers and 13 Jbeta primers. Sequencing used immunoSEQ multiplex PCR; TCRdb keeps in-frame clones, though not all of them. The table shows about 100,000 clones, with roughly three quarters occurring only once. The sequenced sample was PBMCs. These TCRs come from a female donor in good health and CMV-seropositive.

This clone was observed a few times. V and J are TRBV7-8 and TRBJ2-1; unclear D gene. Germline CDR1 is SGHVS and CDR2 is FQNEAQ. This CDR3 contains 15 residues. Trimming removed 5 bases from V and 2 bases from J, with 13 bases in between. The CDR3 here is CASSTQRSPYNEQFF. Written as DNA, the CDR3 is TGTGCCAGCAGCACCCAGAGGTCCCCCTACAATGAGCAGTTCTTC. The full variable domain, completed using reference TRBV7-8 and TRBJ2-1, is GAGVSQSPRYKVAKRGQDVALRCDPISGHVSLFWYQQALGQGPEFLTYFQNEAQLDKSGLPSDRFFAERPEGSVSTLKIQRTQQEDSAVYLCASSTQRSPYNEQFFGPGTRLTVL.

This clone was seen just once. V gene TRBV7-2 combines with J gene TRBJ2-1; D might be TRBD2 (5 bases). The CDR3 runs to 13 residues. Germline V CDR1 and CDR2: SGHTA, FQGNSA. Trimming pared 0 bases from V and 8 bases from J, leaving 8 bases between. CDR3 DNA sequence: TGTGCCAGCAGCTTAGCCCGGCGGGATGAGCAGTTCTTC. Its translation: CASSLARRDEQFF.

The chain links TRBV15 to TRBJ1-1; 8 bases align to TRBD1. The V and J ends lost 2 bases and 3 bases, in that order; junction bases with no gene match: 8. CDR3 length: 16 amino acids. In germline, CDR1 is LNHNV, CDR2 YYDKDF (reference sequence). DNA of the CDR3: TGTGCCACCAGCAGACCCGGACAGGGCCGAGACACTGAAGCTTTCTTT. Translating it yields CATSRPGQGRDTEAFF. Using reference TRBV15 and TRBJ1-1 for the parts outside the CDR3, the full variable domain is DAMVIQNPRYQVTQFGKPVTLSCSQTLNHNVMYWYQQKSSQAPKLLFHYYDKDFNNEADTPDNFQSRRPNTSFCFLDIRSPGLGDTAMYLCATSRPGQGRDTEAFFGQGTRLTVV.

V usage is TRBV5-1 and J usage is TRBJ2-1; 7 positions match TRBD1. Trimming at V came to 5 bases and at J to 4 bases, leaving 6 bases not matched to a gene. This CDR3 comprises 14 residues. Germline V CDR1 and CDR2: SGHRS, YFSETQ. CDR3 DNA: TGCGCCAGCAGGCCACCGGGACAGTACAATGAGCAGTTCTTC. Its translation is CASRPPGQYNEQFF.

The rearrangement uses TRBV19 and TRBJ2-1, with D tentatively TRBD1 (6 bases). CDR3 length equals 15 residues. V was clipped by 6 bases and J by 3 bases, with 15 bases between them. CDR1 is LNHDA, CDR2 SQIVND, per germline (reference sequence). The CDR3, as DNA: TGTGCCAGTAGCCTAGGGGGTCAACTCTACAATGAGCAGTTCTTC. It yields the protein CASSLGGQLYNEQFF.

This clone was detected only a few times. One junction end does not reproduce the germline sequence, and a read error may be involved. In DNA form, the CDR3 reads TGTGCCAGCAGTCCAGGGGTGCCTGGGGCCAACGGCCTGACTTTC. It codes for CASSPGVPGANGLTF. The rearrangement uses TRBV6-5 and TRBJ2-6; D possibly corresponds to TRBD1 (6 bases). Germline CDR1 is MNHEY and CDR2 is SVGAGI. The CDR3 is made up of 15 amino acids.

DNA of the CDR3: TGTGCCAGCAGTTATGGGACAGGGGGGTACGAGCAGTACTTC. Its translation: CASSYGTGGYEQYF. V gene TRBV6-6 combines with J gene TRBJ2-7; TRBD1 matches 11 bases. The CDR3 has 14 amino acids. The J segment lost 4 bases and the V segment lost 3 bases, leaving 2 bases of the junction unmatched. Looked up from germline, CDR1 is MNHNY and CDR2 is SVGAGI (reference sequence).

On this clone: The conserved phenylalanine or tryptophan normally closing the CDR3 is absent here, so this likely arose from a read error. J is TRBJ1-2 and V is TRBV6-1; TRBD1 matches 8 bases. The CDR3 consists of 16 residues. The germline V gene has CDR1 MNHNS and CDR2 SASEGT. J gave up 4 bases and V 2 bases, and 9 bases lay outside the gene matches. The chain's CDR3 is CASSERWTGPAYGYTS. Written as DNA, the CDR3 is TGTGCCAGCAGTGAACGGTGGACAGGGCCTGCCTATGGCTACACCTCC.

A remark on this clone: The junction departs from the called germline gene at one end, perhaps through a read error. This chain links TRBV6-1 with TRBJ2-6; D is possibly TRBD1 (5 bases). The CDR3 length is 14 residues. From germline, CDR1 is MNHNS and CDR2 SASEGT. CDR3 coding DNA: TGTGCCACCTCCCGAGACTCTGGGGCCAACGGCCTGACTTTC. Amino acid sequence: CATSRDSGANGLTF.

This clone was observed a handful of times. The rearrangement joins TRBV5-5 to TRBJ1-2; D not certain. The length of the CDR3 is 15 residues. V shed 0 bases and J shed 4 bases, with 13 bases lying between them. Germline lookup yields CDR1 SGHKS and CDR2 YYEKEE (reference sequence). The DNA of the CDR3 is TGTGCCAGCAGCTTGGGGCCATCCCCTTCCTATGGCTACACCTTC. This sequence encodes CASSLGPSPSYGYTF.

The chain carries TRBV9 and TRBJ2-3, with 11 bases that match TRBD1. V trimming: 4 bases; J trimming: 4 bases; junction bases outside the gene matches: 8. The CDR3 contains 16 residues. The germline V gene encodes CDR1 SGDLS and CDR2 YYNGEE. CDR3 sequence (DNA): TGTGCCAGCAGCCCTATGGACAGGGGGCGCGCAGATACGCAGTATTTT. Translation gives CASSPMDRGRADTQYF.

This clone was picked up a small number of times. The rearrangement uses TRBV7-8 and TRBJ2-3; D is unclear. The CDR3 spans 13 residues. Trimming removed 0 bases from V and 5 bases from J, with 6 bases in between. Germline V gene lookup returns CDR1 SGHVS and CDR2 FQNEAQ. CDR3 residues: CASSLALLDTQYF. The CDR3 nucleotides read TGTGCCAGCAGCTTAGCGCTATTAGATACGCAGTATTTT.

The chain combines TRBV19 with TRBJ2-7; 13 positions agree with TRBD2. The CDR3 has 17 amino acids. V shed 5 bases and J 4 bases; nucleotides not matched to a gene: 11. Germline V gives CDR1 LNHDA, CDR2 SQIVND (reference sequence). The CDR3 protein is CASSPPRTSGREYEQYF. DNA of the CDR3: TGTGCCAGTAGTCCCCCGAGGACTAGCGGGAGAGAATACGAGCAGTACTTC.

The V gene is TRBV2, the J gene TRBJ2-5, with D perhaps matching TRBD2 (6 bases). Germline V gene data show CDR1 as SNHLY and CDR2 as FYNNEI. The length of the CDR3 is 12 residues. V dropped 6 bases and J dropped 4 bases, with 9 bases sitting between them. In DNA form, the CDR3 reads TGTGCCAGCAGCGCCGGGGGAGAGACCCAGTACTTC. Translated: CASSAGGETQYF. The full variable domain, completed using reference TRBV2 and TRBJ2-5, is EPEVTQTPSHQVTQMGQEVILRCVPISNHLYFYWYRQILGQKVEFLVSFYNNEISEKSEIFDDQFSVERPDGSNFTLKIRSTKLEDSAMYFCASSAGGETQYFGPGTRLLVL.

The J gene is TRBJ1-3, the V gene TRBV6-5, with D perhaps TRBD1 (6 bases). Trimming stripped 6 bases from V and 2 bases from J, with 14 bases between. The CDR3 sequence is 15 residues long. Germline CDR1 reads MNHEY; CDR2 reads SVGAGI. CDR3 sequence: CASSLTQGTGNTIYF. The CDR3 DNA is TGTGCCAGCAGCCTTACACAGGGTACTGGAAACACCATATATTTT.

The chain has TRBV5-1 and TRBJ1-1; D is ambiguous. The CDR3 spans 10 residues. Germline V CDR1 and CDR2: SGHRS, YFSETQ. Trimming left V 9 bases short and J 0 bases short, with 3 bases between. In nucleotides, the CDR3 is TGCGCCACCTTGAACACTGAAGCTTTCTTT. This codes for CATLNTEAFF.

This chain joins TRBV5-5 and TRBJ2-1, with 7 bases identical to TRBD2. V lost 5 bases and J lost 7; bases outside the gene matches: 9. The germline V gene encodes CDR1 SGHKS and CDR2 YYEKEE (reference sequence). This CDR3 region has 14 residues. CDR3 amino acids: CASSPGGSGNEQFF. CDR3 nucleotides: TGTGCCAGCAGTCCGGGCGGGAGTGGTAATGAGCAGTTCTTC.

The CDR3 DNA reads as TGTGCCAGCACCCCGACAGGGGGGTACTACGAGCAGTACTTC. As protein: CASTPTGGYYEQYF. The chain joins TRBV2 to TRBJ2-7; TRBD1 agrees at 9 bases. The V segment lost 7 bases and the J segment 3 bases; nucleotides outside the gene matches: 7. The germline V gene has CDR1 SNHLY and CDR2 FYNNEI. The CDR3 sequence is 14 residues long.

In this sample, this clone turned up once. The chain combines TRBV19 with TRBJ2-7, with TRBD1 matching over 11 bases. CDR1 LNHDA and CDR2 SQIVND come from the germline V gene (reference sequence). The CDR3 extends over 14 amino acids. The trim removed 6 bases at V and 2 bases at J, leaving 3 bases unmatched. The CDR3 here is CASSWGQGAYEQYF. The CDR3 DNA follows: TGTGCCAGTAGCTGGGGACAGGGGGCCTACGAGCAGTACTTC. Variable domain in full (rest from reference TRBV19 and TRBJ2-7): DGGITQSPKYLFRKEGQNVTLSCEQNLNHDAMYWYRQDPGQGLRLIYYSQIVNDFQKGDIAEGYSVSREKKESFPLTVTSAQKNPTAFYLCASSWGQGAYEQYFGPGTRLTVT.

V is TRBV7-2 and J is TRBJ2-5, with D maybe TRBD2 (6 bases). Germline CDR1 SGHTA, CDR2 FQGNSA. The CDR3 totals 14 residues. V was trimmed by 2 bases and J by 5 bases, leaving 12 bases between them. CDR3 nucleotide sequence: TGTGCCAGCAGCTTATTGGGCGGGAAGGAGACCCAGTACTTC. Its translation is CASSLLGGKETQYF.

V usage is TRBV4-1 and J usage is TRBJ2-7, with a weak D call TRBD1 (5 bases). The CDR3 covers 12 residues. The V gene lost 4 bases and the J gene lost 8 bases, with 12 bases spanning the gap. Germline V CDR1 and CDR2: MGHRA, YSYEKL. The CDR3 nucleotides are TGCGCCAGCAGCCCAATAAGGGGTCAGCAGTACTTC. It specifies CASSPIRGQQYF.

In this sample, this clone turned up a few times. The chain couples TRBV4-2 to TRBJ2-3, with 7 positions matching TRBD2. From germline, CDR1 is LGHNA and CDR2 YNFKEQ. The CDR3 runs to 14 residues. With 0 bases clipped from V and 11 bases from J, the junction kept 8 bases outside the gene matches. DNA of the CDR3: TGTGCCAGCAGCCAAGACAGCGGGGCCTCTTGGCAGTATTTT. Its protein is CASSQDSGASWQYF.

V and J are TRBV5-8 and TRBJ1-6; 8 nucleotides agree with TRBD1. Germline-derived CDR1 and CDR2 are SGHTS and YDEGEE. Unmatched junction bases numbered 2, after V lost 4 bases and J lost 5 bases. The CDR3 runs 14 residues. CDR3 loop: CASSRTGNNSPLHF. In DNA form, the CDR3 reads TGTGCCAGCAGCCGGACAGGGAATAATTCACCCCTCCACTTT.

The chain joins TRBV19 to TRBJ2-7, with 7 bases identical to TRBD1. The V gene end was trimmed by 9 bases and the J gene end by 3 bases; junction bases not matched to a gene: 8. CDR3 length equals 13 residues. Germline loops: CDR1 LNHDA, CDR2 SQIVND (reference sequence). This chain's CDR3 is CASKDRRDYEQYF. DNA for the CDR3: TGTGCCAGCAAGGACAGGAGAGACTACGAGCAGTACTTC.

The rearrangement links TRBV6-1 to TRBJ2-1; 8 bases map to TRBD2. This CDR3 comprises 17 residues. V dropped 0 bases and J dropped 2; count of bases not matched to a gene: 6. Looked up from germline, CDR1 is MNHNS and CDR2 is SASEGT. The CDR3 DNA reads TGTGCCAGCAGTGAAGCAAGCGGGGGCTTCACCTACAATGAGCAGTTCTTC. It encodes CASSEASGGFTYNEQFF.

The chain links TRBV5-1 to TRBJ2-1; 14 bases map to TRBD2. This CDR3 spans 17 amino acids. The V segment lost 0 bases and the J segment 2 bases; nucleotides outside the gene matches: 1. Germline CDR1 reads SGHRS; CDR2 reads YFSETQ. The CDR3 coding sequence is TGCGCCAGCAGCTTGGGGGGACTAGCGGGAGCCTACAATGAGCAGTTCTTC. This translates into CASSLGGLAGAYNEQFF.

The chain couples TRBV27 to TRBJ2-1, with TRBD2 matching over 8 bases. V lost 4 bases, J lost 0 bases, and 2 bases stayed unmatched. The germline V gene encodes CDR1 MNHEY and CDR2 SMNVEV (reference sequence). The CDR3 has 15 amino acids. The CDR3 loop is CASSYLAGSYNEQFF. Here the CDR3 DNA reads TGTGCCAGCAGTTATCTAGCGGGCTCCTACAATGAGCAGTTCTTC.

The chain links TRBV6-5 to TRBJ1-2; the D gene is possibly TRBD1 (6 bases). Germline V CDR1 and CDR2: MNHEY, SVGAGI. V was pared by 0 bases and J by 3 bases, with 14 bases between. CDR3 length: 16 amino acids. In DNA, the CDR3 is TGTGCCAGCAGTTACTCGAGCCTCAGGGGAGACTATGGCTACACCTTC. Translation gives CASSYSSLRGDYGYTF.

J is TRBJ1-1 and V is TRBV10-2; 7 bases align to TRBD1. Germline CDR1 is WSHSY and CDR2 is SAAADI. V gave up 6 bases and J gave up 1 base; unmatched junction bases: 5. The CDR3 is 14 amino acids. In DNA form, the CDR3 reads TGCGCCAGCAGGATCGGGACAGAGAACACTGAAGCTTTCTTT. It specifies CASRIGTENTEAFF.

This chain joins TRBV10-1 and TRBJ1-5; D remains ambiguous. The germline V gene has CDR1 WNHNN and CDR2 SYGVQD (reference sequence). The CDR3 spans 13 residues. V was trimmed by 0 bases and J by 4 bases, leaving 4 bases between them. Written as DNA, the CDR3 is TGCGCCAGCAGTGAGTCCCGGAATCAGCCCCAGCATTTT. It is translated as CASSESRNQPQHF.

The chain recombines TRBV7-9 with TRBJ1-2, with TRBD1 as a possible D gene (5 bases). Looked up from germline, CDR1 is SEHNR and CDR2 is FQNEAQ (reference sequence). Between the trimmed V and J ends, which lost 1 base and 0 bases, there was a span of 12 bases. The CDR3 is 16 residues long. The CDR3 nucleotides read TGTGCCAGCAGCTTAGTGACAGTATCCACTAACTATGGCTACACCTTC. It specifies CASSLVTVSTNYGYTF.

This chain joins TRBV11-2 and TRBJ1-1; tentatively, D is TRBD1 (5 bases). Between the trimmed V and J ends, which lost 5 bases and 0 bases, there was a span of 19 bases. Germline V gene data show CDR1 as SGHAT and CDR2 as FQNNGV. The CDR3 covers 17 residues. CDR3 residues: CASSPGTLAGMNTEAFF. The DNA for the CDR3 is TGTGCCAGCAGCCCCGGGACTCTCGCGGGGATGAACACTGAAGCTTTCTTT.